Presented here are 15 T cell receptor beta chains from one specimen sequenced in a study of cytomegalovirus exposure and HLA in healthy donors. With 60 Vbeta and 13 Jbeta primers, the PCR was carried out. Only in-frame clones appear in the TCRdb table, and some are missing; sequencing was by immunoSEQ multiplex PCR. The table includes tens of thousands of clones, around four fifths detected once. The sample comprised PBMCs. The source is a male donor in good health and CMV-seropositive.

This chain links TRBV11-2 with TRBJ2-7; TRBD1 agrees at 7 bases. Per germline, CDR1 SGHAT and CDR2 FQNNGV. The CDR3 contains 15 residues. V trimming: 2 bases; J trimming: 0 bases; junction bases outside the gene matches: 4. CDR3 residues: CASSLRDRNSYEQYF. The CDR3 DNA follows: TGTGCCAGCAGCTTAAGGGACAGAAACTCCTACGAGCAGTACTTC.

V gene TRBV7-8 combines with J gene TRBJ2-3; 12 bases match TRBD2. This CDR3 has 13 residues. Germline lookup yields CDR1 SGHVS and CDR2 FQNEAQ. Losses at the gene ends were 9 bases for V and 4 bases for J; bases not matched to a gene: 2. The CDR3 nucleotides are TGTGCCAGTGGACTAGCGGGGCCAGATACGCAGTATTTT. Protein sequence: CASGLAGPDTQYF.

The V gene is TRBV10-3, the J gene TRBJ2-7, with 8 bases aligning to TRBD1. CDR3 length equals 14 residues. V lost 5 bases, J lost 4 bases, and 7 bases stayed unmatched. Germline V gene sequence: CDR1 ENHRY, CDR2 SYGVKD. This chain's CDR3 is CAISPGQGPYEQYF. CDR3 in DNA: TGTGCCATCAGTCCCGGACAGGGTCCGTACGAGCAGTACTTC.

The V gene is TRBV7-6, the J gene TRBJ2-7, with D maybe TRBD2 (6 bases). The ends were cut back, 5 bases at V and 4 bases at J, with 24 bases in the middle. CDR3 length equals 17 residues. Germline V gene sequence: CDR1 SGHVS, CDR2 FNYEAQ. CDR3 in amino acids: CASSPLGAAGRPYEQYF. CDR3 nucleotides: TGTGCCAGCAGCCCTCTCGGGGCAGCGGGCCGGCCTTACGAGCAGTACTTC.

The chain combines TRBV4-2 with TRBJ2-3; 9 nucleotides line up with TRBD2. Trimming cost V 3 bases and J 1 base; bases outside gene matches: 5. The CDR3 is 16 residues long. Germline V gene sequence: CDR1 LGHNA, CDR2 YNFKEQ. CDR3 in amino acids: CASSQQSGGRTDTQYF. CDR3 nucleotides: TGTGCCAGCAGCCAGCAAAGCGGGGGGCGCACAGATACGCAGTATTTT.

CDR3 in amino acids: CASSIGNRVEKTEAFF. The CDR3 region has the DNA TGTGCCAGTAGTATAGGGAACAGGGTGGAGAAAACTGAAGCTTTCTTT. The rearrangement links TRBV19 to TRBJ1-1, with D tentatively TRBD1 (6 bases). Germline V CDR1 and CDR2: LNHDA, SQIVND (reference sequence). The CDR3 length is 16 residues. V was shortened by 1 base and J by 5 bases, with 17 bases between the two germline ends. Full variable domain (missing parts from reference TRBV19 and TRBJ1-1): DGGITQSPKYLFRKEGQNVTLSCEQNLNHDAMYWYRQDPGQGLRLIYYSQIVNDFQKGDIAEGYSVSREKKESFPLTVTSAQKNPTAFYLCASSIGNRVEKTEAFFGQGTRLTVV.

This chain connects TRBV5-1 to TRBJ2-5; TRBD2 is a possible D gene (6 bases). Germline V gives CDR1 SGHRS, CDR2 YFSETQ. CDR3 length equals 12 residues. Trimming stripped 5 bases from V and 5 bases from J, with 10 bases between. The DNA of the CDR3 is TGCGCCAGCAGGGGAGGAGGTGAGACCCAGTACTTC. Translated, it gives CASRGGGETQYF.

The chain couples TRBV7-6 to TRBJ2-5, with TRBD2 identical over 10 bases. The germline V gene has CDR1 SGHVS and CDR2 FNYEAQ. This CDR3 is 17 amino acids long. Trimming took 8 bases from V and 1 from J; bases not matched to a gene: 13. The CDR3 nucleotides are TGTGCCAGCCAGAAGGCTAGCGGGGGAGATTTCCAAGAGACCCAGTACTTC. Its translation is CASQKASGGDFQETQYF.

The rearrangement joins TRBV6-5 to TRBJ2-7; 7 bases agree with TRBD1. The germline gives CDR1 MNHEY, CDR2 SVGAGI. The CDR3 spans 15 residues. Trimming took 6 bases from V and 0 from J; bases not matched to a gene: 8. In DNA, the CDR3 is TGTGCCAGCAGACGAACCGGGACAGACTCCTACGAGCAGTACTTC. It yields the protein CASRRTGTDSYEQYF.

This clone came up a few times. V and J are TRBV7-6 and TRBJ1-4; the D gene is possibly TRBD1 (6 bases). Deletions cut 8 bases from V and 3 bases from J, with 16 bases between. The germline gives CDR1 SGHVS, CDR2 FNYEAQ. The CDR3 is 15 residues long. CDR3 region: CASSQTGSSNEKLFF. CDR3 DNA: TGTGCCAGCTCCCAGACAGGCAGTTCTAATGAAAAACTGTTTTTT.

This chain joins TRBV5-1 and TRBJ1-1, with 11 bases aligning to TRBD1. V dropped 0 bases and J dropped 1; count of bases not matched to a gene: 8. The CDR3 sequence is 18 residues long. CDR1 is SGHRS and CDR2 is YFSETQ in the germline V gene. The CDR3, as DNA: TGCGCCAGCAGCTTGGTAGGTTGGACAGGGGGCGCGAACACTGAAGCTTTCTTT. Amino acids: CASSLVGWTGGANTEAFF.

This clone was detected only a few times. The V gene is TRBV6-5, the J gene TRBJ1-1; the match to TRBD1 covers 10 bases. This CDR3 is 14 amino acids long. The germline gives CDR1 MNHEY, CDR2 SVGAGI. V lost 4 bases and J lost 6; bases outside the gene matches: 5. CDR3 bases: TGTGCCAGCAGTTTGGGACAGGGGATGGCTGAAGCTTTCTTT. Amino acids: CASSLGQGMAEAFF.

The genes are TRBV5-6 and TRBJ2-7; D is unclear. This CDR3 spans 13 amino acids. Germline lookup yields CDR1 SGHDT and CDR2 YYEEEE. Trimming took 2 bases from V and 0 from J, leaving 6 bases between them. The CDR3 sequence: CASSFPGSYEQYF. The DNA of the CDR3 is TGTGCCAGCAGCTTCCCGGGCTCCTACGAGCAGTACTTC.

V and J are TRBV6-5 and TRBJ1-1; D is ambiguous. The CDR3 extends over 14 amino acids. Trimming shortened V by 4 bases and J by 3 bases, and 12 bases separated the two germline ends. Germline V CDR1 and CDR2: MNHEY, SVGAGI. CDR3 nucleotides: TGTGCCAGCAGTTTAGGAGGGATGGACACTGAAGCTTTCTTT. It codes for CASSLGGMDTEAFF.

The chain is built from TRBV4-3 and TRBJ2-7; 7 bases are a match to TRBD2. The germline gives CDR1 LGHNA, CDR2 YSLEER. The V gene end was trimmed by 0 bases and the J gene end by 4 bases; junction bases not matched to a gene: 9. This CDR3 region has 16 residues. CDR3 DNA: TGCGCCAGCAGCCAAGAGCCTAGCGGTGAGGGGTACGAGCAGTACTTC. This translates into CASSQEPSGEGYEQYF.